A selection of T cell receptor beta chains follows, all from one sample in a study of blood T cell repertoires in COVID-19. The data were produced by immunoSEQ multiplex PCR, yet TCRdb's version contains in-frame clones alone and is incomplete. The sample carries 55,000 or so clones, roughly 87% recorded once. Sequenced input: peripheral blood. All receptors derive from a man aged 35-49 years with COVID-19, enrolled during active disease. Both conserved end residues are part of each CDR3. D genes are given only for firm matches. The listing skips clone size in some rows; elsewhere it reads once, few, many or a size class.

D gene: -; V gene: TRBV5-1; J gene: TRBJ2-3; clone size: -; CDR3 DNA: TGCGCCAGCAGAAAAAGTCGACTAGTAAACTTACCTTTT; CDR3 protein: CASRKSRLVNLPF
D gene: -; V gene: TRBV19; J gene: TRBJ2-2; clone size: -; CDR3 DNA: TGTGCCAGTAGTATCCTGAAGGCCCCGGGGACCGGGGAGCTGTTTTTT; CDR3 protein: CASSILKAPGTGELFF
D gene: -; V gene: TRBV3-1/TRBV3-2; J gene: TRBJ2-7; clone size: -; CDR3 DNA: TGTGCCAGCAGCCAGGGGGCCCCCCACGAGCAGTACTTC; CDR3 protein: CASSQGAPHEQYF
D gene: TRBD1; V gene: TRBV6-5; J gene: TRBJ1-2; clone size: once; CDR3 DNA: TGTGCCAGCAGTTACTGGGACAGGGTGGGCTACACCTTC; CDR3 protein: CASSYWDRVGYTF
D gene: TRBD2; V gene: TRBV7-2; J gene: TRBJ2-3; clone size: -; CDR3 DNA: TGTGCCAGCAGCTCGGGGGGACCTGGACTAGCGGGAGTAGATACGCAGTATTTT; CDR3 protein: CASSSGGPGLAGVDTQYF
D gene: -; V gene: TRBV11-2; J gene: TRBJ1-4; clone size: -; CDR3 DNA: TGTGCCAGCAGCCCGGAGAGCCAAAATGAAAAACTGTTTTTT; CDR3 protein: CASSPESQNEKLFF
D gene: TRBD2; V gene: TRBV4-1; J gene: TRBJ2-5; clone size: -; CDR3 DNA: TGCGCCAGCAGCCAAGATGGACTAGCGGGAGAGACCCAGTACTTC; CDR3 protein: CASSQDGLAGETQYF
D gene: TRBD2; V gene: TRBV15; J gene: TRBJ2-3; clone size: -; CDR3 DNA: TGTGCCACCAGCAGAGGGGGGGGAGGGCTAGATACGCAGTATTTT; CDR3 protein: CATSRGGGGLDTQYF
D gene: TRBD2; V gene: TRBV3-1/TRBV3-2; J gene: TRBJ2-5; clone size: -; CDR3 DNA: TGTGCCAGCAGCCCCTCGGCGGGGGGTCTGGAGGAGACCCAGTACTTC; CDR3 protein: CASSPSAGGLEETQYF
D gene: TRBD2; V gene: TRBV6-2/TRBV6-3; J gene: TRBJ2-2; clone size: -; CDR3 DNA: TGTGCCAGCAGCCCTTCGTGGGGGGGGAACACCGGGGAGCTGTTTTTT; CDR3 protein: CASSPSWGGNTGELFF
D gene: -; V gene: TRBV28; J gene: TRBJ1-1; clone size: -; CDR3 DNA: TGTGCCAGCAGTTTTCAGGGAATACGCGCTGAAGCTTTCTTT; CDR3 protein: CASSFQGIRAEAFF
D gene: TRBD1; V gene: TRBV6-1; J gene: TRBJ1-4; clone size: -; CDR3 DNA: TGTGCCAGCAGTGACGGGACAGGGGACGAAAAACTGTTTTTT; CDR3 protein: CASSDGTGDEKLFF
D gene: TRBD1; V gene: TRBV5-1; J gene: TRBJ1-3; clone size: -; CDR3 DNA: TGCGCCAGCAGCTTGGAGACAGGGACAGACACCATATATTTT; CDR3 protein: CASSLETGTDTIYF
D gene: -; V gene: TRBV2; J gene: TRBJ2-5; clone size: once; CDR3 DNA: TGTGCCAGCAGTGGGACCCGGGACTTTTCACAAGAGACCCAGTACTTC; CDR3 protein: CASSGTRDFSQETQYF